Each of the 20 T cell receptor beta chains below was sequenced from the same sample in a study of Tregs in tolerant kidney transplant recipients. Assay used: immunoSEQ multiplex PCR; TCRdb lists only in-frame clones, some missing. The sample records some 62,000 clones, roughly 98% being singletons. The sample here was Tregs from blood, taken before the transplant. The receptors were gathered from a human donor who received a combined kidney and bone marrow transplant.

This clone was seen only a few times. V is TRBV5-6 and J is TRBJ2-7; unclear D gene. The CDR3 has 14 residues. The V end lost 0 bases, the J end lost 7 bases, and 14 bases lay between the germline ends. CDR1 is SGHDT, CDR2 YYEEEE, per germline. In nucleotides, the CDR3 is TGTGCCAGCAGCTTGGGACTCGGCATTGGGGAGCAGTACTTC. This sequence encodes CASSLGLGIGEQYF.

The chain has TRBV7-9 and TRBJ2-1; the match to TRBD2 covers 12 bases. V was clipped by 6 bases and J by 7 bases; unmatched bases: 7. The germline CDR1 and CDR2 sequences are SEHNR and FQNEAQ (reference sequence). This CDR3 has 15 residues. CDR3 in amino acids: CASRVGLAGPNEQFF. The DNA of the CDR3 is TGTGCCAGCAGGGTCGGACTAGCGGGACCAAATGAGCAGTTCTTC.

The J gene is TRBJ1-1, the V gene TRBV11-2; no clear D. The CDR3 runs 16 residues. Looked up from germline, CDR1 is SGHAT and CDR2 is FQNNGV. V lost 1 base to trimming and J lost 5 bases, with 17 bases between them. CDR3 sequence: CASSLGPIPSSTEAFF. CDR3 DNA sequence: TGTGCCAGCAGCTTAGGTCCGATCCCTTCGAGTACTGAAGCTTTCTTT.

Here the CDR3 DNA reads TGTGCCAGCAGCCTCCTCGGCTGGCGGGAGACCCAGTACTTC. It specifies CASSLLGWRETQYF. V usage is TRBV14 and J usage is TRBJ2-5; D remains unclear. Germline CDR1 is SGHDN and CDR2 is FVKESK. This CDR3 spans 14 amino acids. V shed 4 bases and J shed 5 bases, with 14 bases lying between them.

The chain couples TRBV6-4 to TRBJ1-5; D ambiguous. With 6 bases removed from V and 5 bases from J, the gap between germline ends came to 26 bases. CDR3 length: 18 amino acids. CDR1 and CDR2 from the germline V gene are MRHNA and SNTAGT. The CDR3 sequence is CASSRLREVGCFYQPQHF. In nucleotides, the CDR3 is TGTGCCAGCAGCCGCCTGAGGGAAGTAGGGTGTTTTTATCAGCCCCAGCATTTT.

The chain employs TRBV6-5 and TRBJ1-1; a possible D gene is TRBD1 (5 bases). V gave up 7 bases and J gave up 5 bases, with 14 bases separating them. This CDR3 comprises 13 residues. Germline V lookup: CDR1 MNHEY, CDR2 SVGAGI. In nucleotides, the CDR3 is TGTGCCAGCACGGTCCAGGGCGAGACTGAAGCTTTCTTT. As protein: CASTVQGETEAFF.

The CDR3 reads CASSRTSGYRYNNEQFF. CDR3 bases: TGTGCCAGCAGTCGTACTAGCGGATACAGGTATAACAATGAGCAGTTCTTC. This chain joins TRBV27 and TRBJ2-1; 8 nucleotides match TRBD2. The CDR3 has 17 residues. CDR1 is MNHEY, CDR2 SMNVEV, per germline (reference sequence). V shed 5 bases, J shed 5 bases, and the junction held 14 bases outside the gene matches.

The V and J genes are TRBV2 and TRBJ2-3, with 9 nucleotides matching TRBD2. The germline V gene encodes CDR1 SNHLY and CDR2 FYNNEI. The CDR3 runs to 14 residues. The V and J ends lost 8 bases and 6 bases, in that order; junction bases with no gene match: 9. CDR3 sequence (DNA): TGTGCCAGCCGACTAGCGGAACTTTCGGATACGCAGTATTTT. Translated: CASRLAELSDTQYF.

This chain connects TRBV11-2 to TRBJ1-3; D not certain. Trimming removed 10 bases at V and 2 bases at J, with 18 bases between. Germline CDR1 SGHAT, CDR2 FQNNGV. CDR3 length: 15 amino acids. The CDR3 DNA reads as TGTGCCACCGCCTTAAGAGGGTCGACTGGAAACACCATATATTTT. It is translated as CATALRGSTGNTIYF. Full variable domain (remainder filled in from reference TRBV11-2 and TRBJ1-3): EAGVAQSPRYKIIEKRQSVAFWCNPISGHATLYWYQQILGQGPKLLIQFQNNGVVDDSQLPKDRFSAERLKGVDSTLKIQPAKLEDSAVYLCATALRGSTGNTIYFGEGSWLTVV.

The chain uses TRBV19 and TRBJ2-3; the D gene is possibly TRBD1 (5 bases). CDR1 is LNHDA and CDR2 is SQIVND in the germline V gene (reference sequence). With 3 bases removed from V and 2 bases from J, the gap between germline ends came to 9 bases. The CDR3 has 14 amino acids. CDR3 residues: CASSITGSTDTQYF. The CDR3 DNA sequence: TGTGCCAGTAGTATCACAGGTTCCACAGATACGCAGTATTTT.

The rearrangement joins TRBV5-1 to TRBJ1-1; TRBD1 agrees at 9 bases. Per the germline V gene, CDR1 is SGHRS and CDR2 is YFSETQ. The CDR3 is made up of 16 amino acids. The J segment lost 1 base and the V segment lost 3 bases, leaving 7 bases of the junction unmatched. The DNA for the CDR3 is TGCGCCAGCAGCTCCCTTCCGGGACAGGGGAACACTGAAGCTTTCTTT. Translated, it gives CASSSLPGQGNTEAFF.

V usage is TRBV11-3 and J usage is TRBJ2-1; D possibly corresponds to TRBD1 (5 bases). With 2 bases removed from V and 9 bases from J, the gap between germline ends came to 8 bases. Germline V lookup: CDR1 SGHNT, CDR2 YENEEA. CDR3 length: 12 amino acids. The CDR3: CASSLQGSEQFF. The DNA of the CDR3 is TGTGCCAGCAGCTTACAGGGCAGTGAGCAGTTCTTC.

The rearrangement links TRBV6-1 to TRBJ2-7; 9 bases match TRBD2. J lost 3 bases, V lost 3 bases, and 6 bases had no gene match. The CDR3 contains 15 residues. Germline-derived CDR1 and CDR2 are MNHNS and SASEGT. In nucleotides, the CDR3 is TGTGCCAGCAGTGATCGCGGGGGGGCCCTCTACGAGCAGTACTTC. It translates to CASSDRGGALYEQYF.

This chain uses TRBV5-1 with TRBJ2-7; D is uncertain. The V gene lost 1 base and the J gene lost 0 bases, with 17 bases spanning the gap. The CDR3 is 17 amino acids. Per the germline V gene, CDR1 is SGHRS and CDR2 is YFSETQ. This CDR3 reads CASSLSTITASSYEQYF. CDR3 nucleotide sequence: TGCGCCAGCAGCTTGTCGACCATTACAGCCTCCTCCTACGAGCAGTACTTC.

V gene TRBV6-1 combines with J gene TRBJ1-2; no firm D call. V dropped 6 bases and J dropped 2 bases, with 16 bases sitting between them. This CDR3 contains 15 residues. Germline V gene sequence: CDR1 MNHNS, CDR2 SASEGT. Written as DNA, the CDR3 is TGTGCCAGCAGAGTCACGGGATCAACAAACTATGGCTACACCTTC. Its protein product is CASRVTGSTNYGYTF.

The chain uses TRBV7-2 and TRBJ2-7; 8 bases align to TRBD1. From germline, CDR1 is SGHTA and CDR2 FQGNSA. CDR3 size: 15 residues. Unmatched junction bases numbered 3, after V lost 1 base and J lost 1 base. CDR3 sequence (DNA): TGTGCCAGCAGCTTAGGGACAGGGATTTCCTACGAGCAGTACTTC. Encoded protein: CASSLGTGISYEQYF.

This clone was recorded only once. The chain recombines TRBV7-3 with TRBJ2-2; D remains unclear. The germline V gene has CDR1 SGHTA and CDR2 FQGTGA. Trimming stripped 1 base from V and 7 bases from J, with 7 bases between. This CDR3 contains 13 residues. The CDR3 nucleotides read TGTGCCAGCAGCTTAAGGTTCGGCGGGGAGCTGTTTTTT. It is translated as CASSLRFGGELFF.

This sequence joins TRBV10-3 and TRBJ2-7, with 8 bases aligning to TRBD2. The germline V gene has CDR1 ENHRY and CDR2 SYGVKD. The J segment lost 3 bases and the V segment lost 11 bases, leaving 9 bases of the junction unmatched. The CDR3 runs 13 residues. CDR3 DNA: TGTGCCTCGGGGGGGGCGCAAAGCTACGAGCAGTACTTC. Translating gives CASGGAQSYEQYF.

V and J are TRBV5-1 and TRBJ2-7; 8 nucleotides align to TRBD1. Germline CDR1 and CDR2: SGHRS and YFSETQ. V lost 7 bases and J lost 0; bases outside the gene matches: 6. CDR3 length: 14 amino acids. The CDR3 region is CASSGDRHSYEQYF. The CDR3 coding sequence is TGCGCCAGCTCCGGGGACAGGCACTCCTACGAGCAGTACTTC.

In DNA, the CDR3 is TGCGCCAGCAGCTCCTGGATAAGGACAGGGGGCTACTCCGGGGAGCTGTTTTTT. This encodes CASSSWIRTGGYSGELFF. The chain couples TRBV5-1 to TRBJ2-2, with 11 bases aligning to TRBD1. Germline CDR1 is SGHRS and CDR2 is YFSETQ. J gave up 6 bases and V 3 bases, and 13 bases lay outside the gene matches. This CDR3 has 18 amino acids.